The source of this TCR beta chain is a study of metastatic and nonmetastatic thyroid tumors. This clone showed up many times. The antigen remains unidentified. Patients underwent thyroid surgery, and none had received any treatment before it. TCRdb called clones again from the PCR reads with MiXCR. The sample includes about 22,000 clones, around 18% of them seen just once. V shed 5 bases and J shed 6 bases, with 14 bases lying between them. The germline V gene encodes CDR1 SEHNR and CDR2 FQNEAQ (reference sequence). The CDR3 sequence is 13 residues long. Study outcomes and limitations: As reported, TCR beta diversity in blood and tumor was significantly higher in malignant thyroid tumors than in benign nodules.

Specimen: adjacent normal tissue. The receptor's source is a male donor with papillary thyroid cancer or a benign thyroid nodule (not recorded which). Some clones in this sample may be carry-over from other donors' samples. The chain employs TRBV7-9 and TRBJ2-7; perhaps TRBD1 as D (6 bases). In DNA, the CDR3 is TGTGCCAGCAGCCCCCCCCTAGGGGGCGAGCAGTACGTC. This translates into CASSPPLGGEQYV.